The 11 T cell receptor beta chains listed next were all sequenced from one sample in a study of cytomegalovirus exposure and HLA in healthy donors (dated by TCRdb to 2016 to 2017). Preparation of the library involved the immunoSEQ multiplex PCR assay. For the multiplex PCR, a mixture combining 60 forward primers for TCR Vbeta segments and 13 reverse primers for TCR Jbeta segments was used. Held by TCRdb, this immuneACCESS table contains in-frame sequences only and omits some clones. Under half of the omission traces to an unresolved V gene where checked; the cause of the rest is unknown. The sample data list under 95,000 clones, and 6% to 9% of these were observed just once. 2% to 2.5% of the sample is held by the ten biggest clonotypes. Material: PBMCs. These receptors were obtained from a man aged 45-65 years in good health and CMV-seronegative.

This clone was counted only a few times. The CDR3 bases are TGTGCCAGCAGCTTCTGGGTCGGGACAGGGCAAGAGACCCAGTACTTC. Protein product: CASSFWVGTGQETQYF. The rearrangement joins TRBV5-6 to TRBJ2-5, with TRBD1 identical over 9 bases. There are 16 residues in the CDR3. V shed 2 bases, J shed 2 bases, and the junction held 7 bases outside the gene matches. Per the germline V gene, CDR1 is SGHDT and CDR2 is YYEEEE.

The chain is built from TRBV18 and TRBJ1-4; D remains unclear. V shed 0 bases and J shed 5 bases, with 13 bases lying between them. CDR1 KGHSH and CDR2 LQKENI come from the germline V gene. The CDR3 is 16 amino acids. For the CDR3, the DNA is TGTGCCAGCTCACCACCTTATACGGTGAGGAATGAAAAACTGTTTTTT. Encoded protein: CASSPPYTVRNEKLFF.

The rearrangement links TRBV9 to TRBJ1-5, with a tentative D call TRBD1 (5 bases). The CDR3 has 14 amino acids. The V gene's germline CDR1 is SGDLS and CDR2 YYNGEE. V was trimmed by 4 bases and J by 4 bases, leaving 12 bases between them. The CDR3 protein is CASSPQGDNQPQHF. The CDR3 bases are TGTGCCAGCAGCCCCCAGGGCGATAATCAGCCCCAGCATTTT. The entire variable domain, with the rest obtained from reference TRBV9 and TRBJ1-5, is as follows: DSGVTQTPKHLITATGQRVTLRCSPRSGDLSVYWYQQSLDQGLQFLIQYYNGEERAKGNILERFSAQQFPDLHSELNLSSLELGDSALYFCASSPQGDNQPQHFGDGTRLSIL.

This clone was seen a handful of times. The chain carries TRBV5-1 and TRBJ1-4, with D perhaps TRBD1 (5 bases). V lost 1 base and J lost 4, with 17 bases in between. This CDR3 spans 17 amino acids. The germline CDR1 and CDR2 sequences are SGHRS and YFSETQ. CDR3 amino acids: CASSLRTSDWNNEKLFF. CDR3 nucleotide sequence: TGCGCCAGCAGCTTGAGGACAAGTGATTGGAATAATGAAAAACTGTTTTTT.

This clone has a handful of counts. The chain couples TRBV6-1 to TRBJ1-6; possibly TRBD1 for D (5 bases). Germline CDR1 is MNHNS and CDR2 is SASEGT. The CDR3 has 14 residues. The V gene lost 10 bases and the J gene lost 4 bases, with 14 bases spanning the gap. The CDR3 sequence: CAIHPAGYNSPLHF. DNA for the CDR3: TGTGCCATCCATCCGGCAGGGTATAATTCACCCCTCCACTTT.

This clone was seen a few times. The rearrangement uses TRBV6-6 and TRBJ2-1, with 16 bases that match TRBD2. Germline lookup yields CDR1 MNHNY and CDR2 SVGAGI (reference sequence). V lost 4 bases, J lost 10 bases, and 4 bases stayed unmatched. The CDR3 has 15 residues. The CDR3 loop is CASSSPGLAGGEQFF. CDR3 DNA: TGTGCCAGCAGTTCCCCGGGACTAGCGGGAGGGGAGCAGTTCTTC.

This clone was counted only a few times. Here the CDR3 DNA reads TGCGCCAGCAGCGAACAGGGGGGCGGGAGTCCCCAGCATTTT. This codes for CASSEQGGGSPQHF. This chain links TRBV5-1 with TRBJ1-5; 8 bases are shared with TRBD1. Germline CDR1 SGHRS, CDR2 YFSETQ. The CDR3 totals 14 residues. Trimming took 4 bases from V and 10 from J; bases not matched to a gene: 10.

This sequence joins TRBV29-1 and TRBJ2-3, with D possibly TRBD2 on 5 matching bases. Germline V gene lookup returns CDR1 SQVTM and CDR2 ANQGSEA. CDR3 length: 12 residues. V was shortened by 8 bases and J by 4 bases, with 13 bases between the two germline ends. The CDR3 reads CSMALDSDTQYF. The CDR3 DNA reads TGCAGCATGGCCTTGGACTCAGATACGCAGTATTTT.

This clone was observed a handful of times. The chain has TRBV9 and TRBJ1-1; 8 positions match TRBD1. Germline lookup yields CDR1 SGDLS and CDR2 YYNGEE. V dropped 0 bases and J dropped 1; count of bases not matched to a gene: 2. The CDR3 extends over 15 amino acids. CDR3 sequence reads: CASSVGTGRNTEAFF. In DNA form, the CDR3 reads TGTGCCAGCAGCGTAGGGACAGGGAGGAACACTGAAGCTTTCTTT.

This chain connects TRBV11-2 to TRBJ1-6; possible D gene TRBD1, 5 bases. V dropped 8 bases and J dropped 10 bases, with 18 bases sitting between them. This CDR3 spans 14 amino acids. Germline-derived CDR1 and CDR2 are SGHAT and FQNNGV. CDR3 loop: CASGPGRVDSPLHF. The CDR3 DNA sequence: TGTGCCAGCGGCCCAGGGAGGGTTGACTCACCCCTCCACTTT.

CDR3 region: CASSLVGGSYEQYF. The CDR3, as DNA: TGCGCCAGCAGCTTGGTAGGGGGCAGCTACGAGCAGTACTTC. This sequence joins TRBV5-1 and TRBJ2-7; 7 nucleotides agree with TRBD1. The V gene's germline CDR1 is SGHRS and CDR2 YFSETQ. The CDR3 spans 14 residues. J was trimmed by 3 bases and V by 0 bases; bases with no gene match: 3.